This T cell receptor (beta chain) was sequenced in a study of T-cell reconstitution after alpha-beta-depleted transplantation in children. The germline gives CDR1 SGHRS, CDR2 YFSETQ. Between the trimmed V and J ends, which lost 4 bases and 0 bases, there was a span of 13 bases. The CDR3 has 16 amino acids. In this sample, this clonotype turned up many times. Preparing the TCRbeta library involved the use of unique molecular identifiers. TCRdb passed the PCR reads through MiXCR, listing each CDR3 protein once. The sample consists of 600,000 to 800,000 distinct CDR3 sequences, about an eighth of them appearing once.

This clonotype originated in a girl aged 2-10 years with congenital amegakaryocytic thrombocytopenia, due to receive a stem cell transplant. The sample was PBMCs, taken before TCRalphabeta/CD19-depleted stem cell transplant. This sequence joins TRBV5-1 and TRBJ2-2; tentatively, D is TRBD2 (5 bases). The CDR3 nucleotides read TGCGCCAGCAGCGCCCCAACTAGTCCGAACACCGGGGAGCTGTTTTTT. Translation: CASSAPTSPNTGELFF.